This is a list of T cell receptor beta chains from one sample in a study of cytomegalovirus exposure and HLA in healthy donors. The assay was immunoSEQ multiplex PCR, and TCRdb's table has in-frame clones only and misses some. In the table there are around 63,000 clones, more than 60% of which are singletons. The sequenced sample was PBMCs. The receptors stem from a woman in her twenties or thirties in good health and CMV-seronegative. Each CDR3 is given with its conserved first and last residue. D genes are given only for firm matches. Size tells how often a clone was seen (once, few, many) or the class of an expanded clone, and some rows leave it out.

abundance	j_gene	v_gene	d_gene	CDR3nt	CDR3aa
few	TRBJ2-2	TRBV4-3	TRBD1	TGCGCCAGCTCAGACAGGGCGAACACCGGGGAGCTGTTTTTT	CASSDRANTGELFF
few	TRBJ1-1	TRBV30	NA	TGTGCCTGGAGTGTACAGACGGACACTGAAGCTTTCTTT	CAWSVQTDTEAFF
once	TRBJ1-3	TRBV6-5	NA	TGTGCCAGCAGTTACTCAGGGAGGGGAAACACCATATATTTT	CASSYSGRGNTIYF
NA	TRBJ2-5	TRBV7-9	TRBD2	TGTGCCAGCAGAGTACTAGCGGGAGAGACCCAGTACTTC	CASRVLAGETQYF
NA	TRBJ1-1	TRBV10-3	NA	TGTGCCATCAGTGAGAGACAATCTAACACTGAAGCTTTCTTT	CAISERQSNTEAFF
NA	TRBJ2-7	TRBV9	TRBD1	TGTGCCAGCAGCGCCCTGGACAGGGCCTACGAGCAGTACTTC	CASSALDRAYEQYF
NA	TRBJ2-1	TRBV27	TRBD1	TGTGCCAGCAGCCCCGCAGGGGGTTCCTACAATGAGCAGTTCTTC	CASSPAGGSYNEQFF
NA	TRBJ2-5	TRBV7-9	TRBD1	TGTGCCAGCAGCCTCGGCTCAGGAGCAGGGGGCGAGACCCAGTACTTC	CASSLGSGAGGETQYF
NA	TRBJ2-3	TRBV9	TRBD2	TGTGCCAGCAGCGTAGGGGCGGGGGGCGAGGCAGATACGCAGTATTTT	CASSVGAGGEADTQYF
NA	TRBJ1-1	TRBV7-9	TRBD1	TGTGCCAGCAGCTCCTGGACAGGGGGAACCAACACTGAAGCTTTCTTT	CASSSWTGGTNTEAFF
NA	TRBJ2-2	TRBV15	TRBD2	TGTGCCACCAGCAGAGATAAGATAGCGGGATACACCGGGGAGCTGTTTTTT	CATSRDKIAGYTGELFF
NA	TRBJ1-1	TRBV2	TRBD1	TGTGCCAGCAGTGTCTTGGGCAGGGGGGCCGCCACTGAAGCTTTCTTT	CASSVLGRGAATEAFF
few	TRBJ2-2	TRBV2	TRBD2	TGTGCCAGCAGTTTCTCGCGGGGGGACACCGGGGAGCTGTTTTTT	CASSFSRGDTGELFF
NA	TRBJ1-2	TRBV27	NA	TGTGCCAGCAGTTTATCGGGCAGGAAGAATCAAGGCTACACCTTC	CASSLSGRKNQGYTF
NA	TRBJ1-1	TRBV9	NA	TGTGCCAGCAGAGACGTAGTTGTGCGGGGAGACACTGAAGCTTTCTTT	CASRDVVVRGDTEAFF